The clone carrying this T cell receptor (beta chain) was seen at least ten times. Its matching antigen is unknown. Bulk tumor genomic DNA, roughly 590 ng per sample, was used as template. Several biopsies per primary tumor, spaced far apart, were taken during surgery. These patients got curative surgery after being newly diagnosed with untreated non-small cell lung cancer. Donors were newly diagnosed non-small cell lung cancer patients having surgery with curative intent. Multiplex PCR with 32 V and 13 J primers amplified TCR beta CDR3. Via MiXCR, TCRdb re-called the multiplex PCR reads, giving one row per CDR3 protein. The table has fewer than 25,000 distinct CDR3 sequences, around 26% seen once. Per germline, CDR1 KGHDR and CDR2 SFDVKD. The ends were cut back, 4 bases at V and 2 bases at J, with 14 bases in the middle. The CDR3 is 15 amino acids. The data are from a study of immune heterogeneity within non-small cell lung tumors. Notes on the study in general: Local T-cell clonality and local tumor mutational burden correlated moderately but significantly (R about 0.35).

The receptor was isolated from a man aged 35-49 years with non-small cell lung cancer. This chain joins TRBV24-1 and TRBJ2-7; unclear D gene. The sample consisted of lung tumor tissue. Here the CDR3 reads CATSEGIGQTYEQYF. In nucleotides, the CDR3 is TGTGCCACCAGTGAGGGAATAGGGCAAACCTACGAGCAGTACTTC.